This T cell receptor beta chain was sequenced for a study of identical twins. TCRdb fed the 5' RACE reads into MiXCR, producing one record per CDR3 protein. The profile covers about 1.7 million distinct CDR3 sequences, with around 33% appearing a single time and less than 0.35% taken by the ten largest. The receptor comes from a newborn girl in good health. Sequencing was done on a sample of cord blood.

CDR3 sequence reads: CASSYDRPYTEAFF. As DNA, the CDR3 is TGTGCCAGCAGTTACGACCGCCCTTACACTGAAGCTTTCTTT. V usage is TRBV6-6 and J usage is TRBJ1-1; D not resolved. Trimming took 2 bases from V and 3 from J, leaving 10 bases between them. The germline CDR1 and CDR2 sequences are MNHNY and SVGAGI (reference sequence). This CDR3 is built from 14 residues.